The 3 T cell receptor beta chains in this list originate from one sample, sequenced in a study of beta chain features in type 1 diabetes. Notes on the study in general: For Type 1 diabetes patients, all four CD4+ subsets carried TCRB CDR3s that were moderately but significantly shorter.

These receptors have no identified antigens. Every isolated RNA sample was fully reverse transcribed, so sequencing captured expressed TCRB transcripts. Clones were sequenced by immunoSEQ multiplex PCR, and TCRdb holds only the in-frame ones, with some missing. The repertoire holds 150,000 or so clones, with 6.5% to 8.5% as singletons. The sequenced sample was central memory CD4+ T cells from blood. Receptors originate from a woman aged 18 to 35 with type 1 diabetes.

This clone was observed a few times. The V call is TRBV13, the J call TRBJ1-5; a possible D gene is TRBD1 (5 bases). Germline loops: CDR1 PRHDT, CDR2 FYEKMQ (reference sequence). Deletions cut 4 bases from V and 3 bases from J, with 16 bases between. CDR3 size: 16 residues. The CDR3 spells CASSSSLQASNQPQHF. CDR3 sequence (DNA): TGTGCCAGCAGCTCCTCATTACAGGCTTCCAATCAGCCCCAGCATTTT.

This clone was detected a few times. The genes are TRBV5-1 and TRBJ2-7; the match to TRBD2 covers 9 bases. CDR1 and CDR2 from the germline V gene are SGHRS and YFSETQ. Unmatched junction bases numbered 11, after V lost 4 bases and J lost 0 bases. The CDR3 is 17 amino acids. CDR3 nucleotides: TGCGCCAGCAGCCCTCGTGAAGCGGGAGGAGTCTCCTACGAGCAGTACTTC. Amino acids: CASSPREAGGVSYEQYF.

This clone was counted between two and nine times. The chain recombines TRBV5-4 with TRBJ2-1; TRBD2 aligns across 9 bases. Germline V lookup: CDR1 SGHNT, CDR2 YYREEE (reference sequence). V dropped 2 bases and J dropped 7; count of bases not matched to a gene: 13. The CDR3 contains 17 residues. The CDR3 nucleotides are TGTGCCAGCAGCTTTTGGTCAGCGGGAGGAAAGGGGAATGAGCAGTTCTTC. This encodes CASSFWSAGGKGNEQFF.